These 27 T cell receptor beta chains originate from one sample sequenced in a study of metastatic and nonmetastatic thyroid tumors. TCRdb reanalyzed the PCR reads via MiXCR. Of tens of thousands of clones listed, less than 15% are singletons. Prior to thyroid surgery, none of the patients had received any treatment. Specimen: blood. These receptors were collected from a female donor with papillary thyroid cancer or a benign thyroid nodule (not recorded which). Some clones in this sample may be carry-over from other donors' samples.

Many counts were recorded for this clone. This chain uses TRBV19 with TRBJ2-5; 7 nucleotides line up with TRBD2. The ends lost 4 bases at V and 5 bases at J; junction bases unmatched: 4. Germline V gene lookup returns CDR1 LNHDA and CDR2 SQIVND (reference sequence). The CDR3 has 13 residues. Here the CDR3 DNA reads TGTGCCAGTAGTACCGGGAGGAGGGAGACCCAGTACTTC. Translated, it gives CASSTGRRETQYF. The full variable domain, in which reference TRBV19 and TRBJ2-5 provide the parts outside the CDR3, is DGGITQSPKYLFRKEGQNVTLSCEQNLNHDAMYWYRQDPGQGLRLIYYSQIVNDFQKGDIAEGYSVSREKKESFPLTVTSAQKNPTAFYLCASSTGRRETQYFGPGTRLLVL.

This clone has ten or more counts. This chain uses TRBV6-2 or TRBV6-3 with TRBJ2-1, with 11 bases aligning to TRBD2. V shed 6 bases, J shed 6 bases, and the junction held 16 bases outside the gene matches. Germline V lookup: CDR1 MNHEY, CDR2 SVGEGT. The CDR3 is made up of 18 amino acids. CDR3 region: CASSTLTILAGEFNEQFF. In DNA form, the CDR3 reads TGTGCCAGCAGCACCTTAACAATACTAGCGGGAGAATTCAATGAGCAGTTCTTC.

This clone was seen repeatedly, ten times or more. The chain recombines TRBV28 with TRBJ1-5; 9 bases are a match to TRBD1. V lost 6 bases to trimming and J lost 6 bases; unmatched junction nucleotides: 9. CDR3 length: 15 residues. Germline values: CDR1 MDHEN, CDR2 SYDVKM. Here the CDR3 DNA reads TGTGCCAGCAGGGCGGACAGGGGTTTAGTTCAGCCCCAGCATTTT. It codes for CASRADRGLVQPQHF.

This clone was counted many times. The V gene is TRBV15, the J gene TRBJ2-5; D perhaps matches TRBD2 (6 bases). The CDR3 spans 16 residues. V lost 5 bases and J 5 bases, leaving 21 bases between the germline ends. Germline lookup yields CDR1 LNHNV and CDR2 YYDKDF (reference sequence). The CDR3, as DNA: TGTGCCACCAGCCCCCCGGGGGTCGCGGGCGGTGAGACCCAGTACTTC. Encoded protein: CATSPPGVAGGETQYF.

A remark on this clone: The junction departs from germline at one end; a sequencing error may be responsible. In nucleotides, the CDR3 is TGTGCTAGCAGCACAGGGTATAATTCACCCCTCCACTTT. It yields the protein CASSTGYNSPLHF. V gene TRBV7-7 combines with J gene TRBJ1-6, with D possibly matching TRBD1 (6 bases). The CDR3 sequence is 13 residues long. Germline CDR1 and CDR2: SSHAT and FNYEAQ (reference sequence).

This clone was counted only a few times. The J gene is TRBJ2-5, the V gene TRBV19; no clear D gene. Trimming shortened V by 3 bases and J by 5 bases, and 16 bases separated the two germline ends. The CDR3 contains 15 residues. From germline, CDR1 is LNHDA and CDR2 SQIVND (reference sequence). DNA of the CDR3: TGTGCCAGTAGTATCGGACCCGGCCTGGTGGAGACCCAGTACTTC. Residues: CASSIGPGLVETQYF.

Here the CDR3 DNA reads TGTGCCAGCAGCCGTGGACTATACGAGCAGTACTTC. It translates to CASSRGLYEQYF. The chain combines TRBV6-2 or TRBV6-3 with TRBJ2-7; D perhaps matches TRBD2 (6 bases). Germline lookup yields CDR1 MNHEY and CDR2 SVGEGT. The CDR3 extends over 12 amino acids. Trimming cost V 6 bases and J 4 bases, with 10 bases left between them.

Comment on this clone: A much bigger clone sits one base away, suggesting this may be a read error. The V and J genes are TRBV29-1 and TRBJ2-1, with 7 bases lining up with TRBD1. Germline CDR1 is SQVTM and CDR2 is ANQGSEA. CDR3 length equals 14 residues. In DNA form, the CDR3 reads TGCAGCGTTGGACAGGGTCTCTCCTACAGTGAGCAGTTCTTC. The encoded protein is CSVGQGLSYSEQFF.

The gene calls are TRBV18 and TRBJ1-1; D remains unclear. Germline assignment: CDR1 KGHSH and CDR2 LQKENI. The CDR3 sequence is 12 residues long. V was trimmed by 0 bases and J by 6 bases, leaving 5 bases between them. The CDR3 sequence: CASSPPGPEAFF. In DNA, the CDR3 is TGTGCCAGCTCACCACCTGGACCTGAAGCTTTCTTT. Full variable domain (outside the CDR3, taken from reference TRBV18 and TRBJ1-1): NAGVMQNPRHLVRRRGQEARLRCSPMKGHSHVYWYRQLPEEGLKFMVYLQKENIIDESGMPKERFSAEFPKEGPSILRIQQVVRGDSAAYFCASSPPGPEAFFGQGTRLTVV.

This clone has ten or more counts. This chain connects TRBV6-2 or TRBV6-3 to TRBJ1-1; a weak D match, TRBD1 (5 bases). Trimming took 6 bases from V and 0 from J, leaving 11 bases between them. CDR1 is MNHEY, CDR2 SVGEGT, per germline. The CDR3 covers 14 residues. The CDR3 sequence: CASSNLGVNTEAFF. In DNA, the CDR3 is TGTGCCAGCAGCAACTTAGGGGTGAACACTGAAGCTTTCTTT.

This clone was detected many times. CDR3 bases: TGTGCTAGTGGTCCCTATGGCCTAGCGGGACGAGTTGAGCAGTTCTTC. It is translated as CASGPYGLAGRVEQFF. The V call is TRBV12-5, the J call TRBJ2-1; 9 positions match TRBD2. J gave up 9 bases and V 5 bases, and 14 bases lay outside the gene matches. Germline assignment: CDR1 LGHNT and CDR2 FRNRAP. The CDR3 length is 16 residues.

At least ten counts were recorded for this clone. The chain recombines TRBV6-5 with TRBJ1-4; no reliable D call. The germline V gene encodes CDR1 MNHEY and CDR2 SVGAGI. This CDR3 is built from 14 residues. With 2 bases removed from V and 5 bases from J, the gap between germline ends came to 9 bases. The CDR3: CASSYRPRNEKLFF. CDR3 nucleotide sequence: TGTGCCAGCAGTTACAGACCGAGAAATGAAAAACTGTTTTTT.

This clone was found many times. The genes are TRBV4-3 and TRBJ2-3; 9 bases line up with TRBD2. From germline, CDR1 is LGHNA and CDR2 YSLEER. The V and J ends lost 4 bases and 4 bases, in that order; junction bases with no gene match: 12. The CDR3 totals 17 residues. CDR3 residues: CASSPTLLAGMADTQYF. The CDR3 region has the DNA TGCGCCAGCAGCCCAACCCTCCTAGCGGGAATGGCAGATACGCAGTATTTT.

Judged by abundance, this clone is medium-sized. The genes are TRBV20-1 and TRBJ2-2; 7 bases are a match to TRBD2. There are 15 residues in the CDR3. Germline values: CDR1 DFQATT, CDR2 SNEGSKA (reference sequence). J was trimmed by 2 bases and V by 0 bases; bases with no gene match: 3. The CDR3 protein is CSARDLAANTGELFF. As DNA, the CDR3 is TGCAGTGCTAGAGATCTAGCGGCAAACACCGGGGAGCTGTTTTTT.

This clone was counted ten times or more. The rearrangement uses TRBV30 and TRBJ2-2; perhaps TRBD2 as D (6 bases). Germline CDR1 reads GTSNPN; CDR2 reads SVGIG (reference sequence). V gave up 4 bases and J gave up 5 bases, with 14 bases separating them. The CDR3 has 14 amino acids. The CDR3 here is CAWTTGTQTGELFF. The CDR3, as DNA: TGTGCCTGGACCACCGGGACTCAGACCGGGGAGCTGTTTTTT.

This clone was detected ten times or more. The chain joins TRBV24-1 to TRBJ1-1; D may be TRBD1 (6 bases). The CDR3 sequence is 13 residues long. Germline loops: CDR1 KGHDR, CDR2 SFDVKD. V was cut by 7 bases and J by 3 bases, with 11 bases left in between. This CDR3 is CATSRGMDTEAFF. The CDR3 coding sequence is TGTGCCACCAGCAGGGGAATGGACACTGAAGCTTTCTTT.

This clone has at least ten counts. The CDR3 region is CASSLNTWGSYTF. The CDR3 DNA reads TGTGCCAGCAGTTTAAATACCTGGGGGAGCTACACCTTC. The rearrangement uses TRBV28 and TRBJ1-2; possibly TRBD1 for D (5 bases). Looked up from germline, CDR1 is MDHEN and CDR2 is SYDVKM. V was pared by 2 bases and J by 9 bases, with 13 bases between. This CDR3 contains 13 residues.

This clone was counted many times. The rearrangement joins TRBV20-1 to TRBJ2-3; no clear D. Trimming shortened V by 5 bases and J by 6 bases, and 9 bases separated the two germline ends. The CDR3 length is 11 residues. Per the germline V gene, CDR1 is DFQATT and CDR2 is SNEGSKA (reference sequence). CDR3: CSAPKSDTQYF. The DNA of the CDR3 is TGCAGTGCTCCAAAATCGGATACGCAGTATTTT.

The J gene is TRBJ2-2, the V gene TRBV2; 12 nucleotides line up with TRBD2. The V gene's germline CDR1 is SNHLY and CDR2 FYNNEI. CDR3 length equals 16 residues. The V gene end was trimmed by 4 bases and the J gene end by 3 bases; junction bases not matched to a gene: 3. In DNA form, the CDR3 reads TGTGCCAGCAGTGGAACTAGCGGGAGGCACACCGGGGAGCTGTTTTTT. Its translation is CASSGTSGRHTGELFF.

This clone appeared many times. The chain carries TRBV9 and TRBJ2-3; D ambiguous. Germline values: CDR1 SGDLS, CDR2 YYNGEE. The CDR3 totals 17 residues. V was clipped by 1 base and J by 2 bases, with 17 bases between them. The CDR3 sequence: CASSVTPYATLTDTQYF. The CDR3 DNA reads TGTGCCAGCAGCGTAACTCCCTACGCGACCCTCACAGATACGCAGTATTTT.

This clone was picked up many times. Since a much larger clone is just one base distant, this may be a read error. The chain's CDR3 is CASSRVAGSNYEQYF. CDR3 coding DNA: TGCGCCAGCAGCCGAGTGGCGGGGTCCAACTACGAGCAGTACTTC. This chain connects TRBV4-3 to TRBJ2-7, with D possibly matching TRBD2 (6 bases). Germline V gives CDR1 LGHNA, CDR2 YSLEER. The CDR3 has 15 amino acids. V was pared by 4 bases and J by 3 bases, with 16 bases between.

This clone showed up many times. The chain joins TRBV3-1 to TRBJ2-7, with a weak D call TRBD2 (6 bases). CDR3 length: 14 residues. Trimming took 1 base from V and 3 from J, leaving 10 bases between them. Per germline, CDR1 LGHDT and CDR2 YNNKEL (reference sequence). The CDR3 nucleotides read TGTGCCAGCAGCCAAGCGGGAGCTCGCTACGAGCAGTACTTC. Its protein product is CASSQAGARYEQYF.

This clone appeared many times. This chain connects TRBV6-1 to TRBJ2-5; D is possibly TRBD2 (6 bases). CDR1 MNHNS and CDR2 SASEGT come from the germline V gene. The CDR3 totals 12 residues. Trimming removed 10 bases at V and 5 bases at J, with 14 bases between. The CDR3 DNA sequence: TGTGCCACTAGCGTGGGAGAGGAGACCCAGTACTTC. It encodes CATSVGEETQYF.

This clone was detected many times. The rearrangement links TRBV6-4 to TRBJ1-2; unclear D gene. Looked up from germline, CDR1 is MRHNA and CDR2 is SNTAGT. Trimming removed 2 bases at V and 3 bases at J, with 4 bases between. CDR3 length: 12 residues. The CDR3 bases are TGTGCCAGCAGTGACGAGGACTATGGCTACACCTTC. Its translation: CASSDEDYGYTF.

This clone was observed many times. CDR3 in DNA: TGTGCCAGCAGCTTCGCAGGGGAAGAGACCCAGTACTTC. This translates into CASSFAGEETQYF. V is TRBV11-2 and J is TRBJ2-5, with D possibly matching TRBD1 (6 bases). Germline V CDR1 and CDR2: SGHAT, FQNNGV. The V gene lost 3 bases and the J gene lost 3 bases, with 8 bases spanning the gap. The CDR3 consists of 13 residues.

This clone was detected ten times or more. This chain links TRBV4-1 with TRBJ1-3; tentative D call: TRBD1 (6 bases). This CDR3 comprises 15 residues. Trimming left V 1 base short and J 2 bases short, with 9 bases between. Germline lookup yields CDR1 MGHRA and CDR2 YSYEKL. CDR3 coding DNA: TGCGCCAGCAGCCAAGTTGCAGGGGCTGGAAACACCATATATTTT. Translating it yields CASSQVAGAGNTIYF.

At least ten counts were recorded for this clone. This sequence joins TRBV28 and TRBJ1-2; D remains unclear. Germline V gene sequence: CDR1 MDHEN, CDR2 SYDVKM. This CDR3 comprises 14 residues. Trimming shortened V by 4 bases and J by 4 bases, and 13 bases separated the two germline ends. CDR3 amino acids: CASSSGRGVYGYTF. The CDR3 DNA sequence: TGTGCCAGCAGTTCCGGACGGGGTGTCTATGGCTACACCTTC.